Below, 8 T cell receptor beta chains from the same sample are listed, as sequenced in a study of identical twins. MiXCR, run by TCRdb on the 5' RACE reads, gives a single entry per CDR3 protein. The data contain hundreds of thousands of distinct CDR3 sequences, 9% to 15% of them singletons. The sample also formed part of further work on yellow fever vaccine responses in identical twins.

The material sequenced was CD8+ T cells sorted from blood. The receptors here all came from a woman younger than 35 in good health.

This clonotype appeared a few times. A junction boundary mismatches the germline segment, possibly from a read error. The chain uses TRBV24-1 and TRBJ2-3, with unresolved D. Germline assignment: CDR1 KGHDR and CDR2 SFDVKD. The CDR3 totals 13 residues. As DNA, the CDR3 is TGCGCCACCAGTGACCCCAGGTTAGATACGCAGTATTTT. Protein product: CATSDPRLDTQYF.

To note about this clonotype: At one boundary the junction diverges from the germline segment, which might be a read error. The chain links TRBV3-1 to TRBJ1-1; a possible D gene is TRBD1 (5 bases). This CDR3 has 15 amino acids. Germline loops: CDR1 LGHDT, CDR2 YNNKEL (reference sequence). The CDR3 reads CASSEEGLGNTEAFF. The CDR3 DNA follows: TGTGCCAGCAGCGAAGAGGGACTAGGGAACACTGAAGCTTTCTTT.

The gene calls are TRBV5-6 and TRBJ1-5, with D hard to call. Trimming shortened V by 1 base and J by 5 bases, and 4 bases separated the two germline ends. The CDR3 is 12 amino acids. The germline V gene has CDR1 SGHDT and CDR2 YYEEEE. In nucleotides, the CDR3 is TGTGCCAGCAGCTTGAAAGATCAGCCCCAGCATTTT. This encodes CASSLKDQPQHF.

This clonotype was observed at least ten times. The rearrangement links TRBV7-8 to TRBJ2-3, with unresolved D. The CDR3 is 14 amino acids. CDR1 and CDR2 from the germline V gene are SGHVS and FQNEAQ. V gave up 1 base and J gave up 0 bases, with 5 bases separating them. CDR3 in amino acids: CASSLDGSTDTQYF. The CDR3 bases are TGTGCCAGCAGCTTAGATGGAAGCACAGATACGCAGTATTTT.

The chain joins TRBV7-3 to TRBJ2-5, with D maybe TRBD1 (5 bases). CDR1 is SGHTA, CDR2 FQGTGA, per germline. The CDR3 consists of 16 residues. V shed 1 base and J shed 4 bases, with 16 bases lying between them. The CDR3 here is CASSLSGVRDLETQYF. The CDR3 coding sequence is TGTGCCAGCAGCTTAAGCGGTGTCAGGGATTTAGAGACCCAGTACTTC.

J is TRBJ2-5 and V is TRBV10-2; D gene ambiguous. This CDR3 is 13 amino acids long. Per the germline V gene, CDR1 is WSHSY and CDR2 is SAAADI. Trimming left V 6 bases short and J 0 bases short, with 8 bases between. In DNA, the CDR3 is TGCGCCAGCAGCGAAGGATACCAAGAGACCCAGTACTTC. Protein: CASSEGYQETQYF.

This clonotype was observed many times. The chain links TRBV27 to TRBJ2-3; TRBD1 aligns across 9 bases. The germline V gene encodes CDR1 MNHEY and CDR2 SMNVEV (reference sequence). After removal of 6 bases from V and 2 bases from J, the junction contained 6 bases not matched to a gene. CDR3 size: 15 residues. The chain's CDR3 is CASSVRDRVTDTQYF. The CDR3 DNA reads as TGTGCCAGCAGCGTCCGGGACAGGGTCACAGATACGCAGTATTTT.

This clonotype was observed a handful of times. The chain joins TRBV7-8 to TRBJ2-1; D gene uncertain. Per the germline V gene, CDR1 is SGHVS and CDR2 is FQNEAQ. The CDR3 runs to 13 residues. V lost 4 bases to trimming and J lost 9 bases, with 13 bases between them. The CDR3 DNA follows: TGTGCCAGCAGCTCACCCCTCCGTTCTGAGCAGTTCTTC. Translated, it gives CASSSPLRSEQFF.